The entry below gives a single TCR beta chain sequence along with its context. Going by frequency, this clone is medium-sized (0.01 to 0.1%); no count is logged. Its antigen remains unidentified. The CDR3 is cut off 3 residues early in the read; its end comes from the germline J gene. This entry comes from a study of TET2 disruption in CD19-targeted CAR T cells (dated by TCRdb to about 2018). Looking at the study overall: Sample numbers were set by the original clinical trial design and sample availability, with no additional inclusion criteria. Findings and caveats that apply to the study as a whole: Conclusions about the patient's CAR T cells rested on extensive analysis of a single subject.

The germline V gene specifies MRHNA as CDR1 and SNTAGT as CDR2. The CDR3 goes from the cysteine to the phenylalanine over 12 residues. Shown are 27 bases from within the CDR3, in frame from base 1. The immunoSEQ assay was used for deep sequencing of the TCR beta chain. On the study's bioinformatics: Only productive TCR beta rearrangements were used to compute clonotype frequencies. Held by TCRdb, this immuneACCESS table contains in-frame sequences only and omits some clones. Under half of the omission traces to an unresolved V gene where checked; the cause of the rest is unknown. V and J calls and clone size are as listed in that table; D and trimming were resolved from the DNA. The table held for this sample gives some 1,800 clones. 16% of the sample is held by the ten biggest clonotypes. The sample's treatment or condition label is to be understood as: autologous CTL019 cells: CD19 CAR with 4-1BB and CD3 zeta domains. The CD19 CAR incorporated TCR zeta and 4-1BB costimulatory signaling domains. Leukapheresis was used to collect the T cells for CTL019 manufacturing from peripheral blood. The DNeasy Blood and Tissue Kit was used to extract genomic DNA from pre-infusion T cells, peripheral blood, or sorted post-infusion T cells.

Sequencing used CD8+ T cells sorted from cultured blood T cells, obtained for CD19 CAR T cell therapy. The sequence derives from a man in his sixties or seventies with chronic lymphocytic leukemia. The chain is made from TRBV6-4 and TRBJ1-1; the D gene is perhaps TRBD1, on 6 matching bases. The sequenced CDR3 bases are TGTGCCAGCAGTGACTCGCAGGGGCGA. This encodes CASSDSQGR. The full CDR3 reads CASSDSQGRAFF.